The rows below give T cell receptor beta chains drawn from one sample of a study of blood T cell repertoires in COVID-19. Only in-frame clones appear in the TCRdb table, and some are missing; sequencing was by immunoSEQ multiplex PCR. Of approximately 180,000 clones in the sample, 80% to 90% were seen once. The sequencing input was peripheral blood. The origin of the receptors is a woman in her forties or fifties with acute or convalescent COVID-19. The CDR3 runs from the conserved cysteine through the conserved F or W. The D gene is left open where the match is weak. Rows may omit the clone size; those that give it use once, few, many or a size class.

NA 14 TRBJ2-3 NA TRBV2 CASSPRLGSDTQYF TGTGCCAGCAGCCCTAGACTAGGATCAGATACGCAGTATTTT
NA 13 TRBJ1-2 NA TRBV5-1 CASSSGSQGGYTF TGCGCCAGCAGCTCAGGGTCTCAGGGGGGCTACACCTTC
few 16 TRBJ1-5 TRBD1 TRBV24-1 CATSGGGTWGNQPQHF TGTGCCACCAGTGGAGGGGGCACATGGGGAAATCAGCCCCAGCATTTT
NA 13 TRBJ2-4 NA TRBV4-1 CASSQERVNIQYF TGCGCCAGCAGCCAAGAGCGGGTAAACATTCAGTACTTC
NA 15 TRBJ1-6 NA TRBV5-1 CASRYLGPLNSPLHF TGCGCCAGCAGATATTTGGGGCCCCTTAATTCACCCCTCCACTTT
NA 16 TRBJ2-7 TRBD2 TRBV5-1 CASSQLAGGPSYEQYF TGCGCCAGCAGCCAATTAGCGGGAGGCCCATCTTACGAGCAGTACTTC
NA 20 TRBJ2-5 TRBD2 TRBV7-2 CASSLAPVGLAGGEQETQYF TGTGCCAGCAGCTTAGCCCCGGTGGGACTAGCGGGAGGAGAGCAAGAGACCCAGTACTTC
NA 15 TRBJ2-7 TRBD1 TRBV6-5 CASSYSQGADYEQYF TGTGCCAGCAGTTACTCTCAGGGGGCCGATTACGAGCAGTACTTC
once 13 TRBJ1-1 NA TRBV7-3 CASSLTGSTEAFF TGTGCCAGCAGCTTAACAGGGAGCACTGAAGCTTTCTTT
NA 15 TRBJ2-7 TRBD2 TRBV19 CASSLRTSGSYEQYF TGTGCCAGTAGTCTCCGGACTAGCGGGAGCTACGAGCAGTACTTC
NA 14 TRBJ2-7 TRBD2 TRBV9 CASSVAGTSSEQYF TGTGCCAGCAGCGTAGCCGGGACTAGCAGCGAGCAGTACTTC
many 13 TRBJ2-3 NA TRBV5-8 CASSLDRGNTQYF TGTGCCAGCAGCTTGGATCGGGGGAATACGCAGTATTTT
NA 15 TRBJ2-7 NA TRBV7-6 CASSLGQGTAYEQYF TGTGCCAGCAGCTTAGGGCAGGGGACCGCCTACGAGCAGTACTTC
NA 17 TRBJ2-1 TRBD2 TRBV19 CASSPRPTSGSYNEQFF TGTGCCAGTAGTCCGCGGCCCACTAGCGGCTCCTACAATGAGCAGTTCTTC
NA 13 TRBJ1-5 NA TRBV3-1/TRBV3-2 CASSQGGNQPQHF TGTGCCAGCAGCCAAGGAGGGAATCAGCCCCAGCATTTT
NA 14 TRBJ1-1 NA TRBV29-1 CSVDTGGWNTEAFF TGCAGCGTTGATACGGGGGGCTGGAACACTGAAGCTTTCTTT
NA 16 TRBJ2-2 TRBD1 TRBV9 CASRARDSTNTGELFF TGTGCCAGCAGGGCGAGGGACAGTACCAACACCGGGGAGCTGTTTTTT
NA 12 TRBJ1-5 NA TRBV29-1 CSVGTANQPQHF TGCAGCGTTGGGACTGCAAATCAGCCCCAGCATTTT
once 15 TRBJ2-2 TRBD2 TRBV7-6 CASSFYGGFIGELFF TGTGCCAGCAGCTTCTACGGGGGGTTCATAGGGGAGCTGTTTTTT
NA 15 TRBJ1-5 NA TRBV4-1 CASSQEEGGNQPQHF TGCGCCAGCAGCCAAGAAGAGGGAGGCAATCAGCCCCAGCATTTT
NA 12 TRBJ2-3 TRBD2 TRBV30 CAWTSGTDTQYF TGTGCCTGGACTAGCGGAACAGATACGCAGTATTTT
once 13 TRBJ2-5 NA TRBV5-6 CASTLRQQETQYF TGTGCCAGCACCCTGAGACAACAAGAGACCCAGTACTTC
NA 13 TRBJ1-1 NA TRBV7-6 CASSLVQSAEAFF TGTGCCAGCAGCTTAGTTCAGAGCGCTGAAGCTTTCTTT
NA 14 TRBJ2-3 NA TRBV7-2 CASSPTGEGYTQYF TGTGCCAGCAGCCCGACAGGGGAGGGCTATACGCAGTATTTT